The 6 T cell receptor beta chains in this list originate from one sample, sequenced in a study of CD8+ T cells in alopecia areata. cDNA reverse transcribed from extracted RNA served as the sequencing template. TCRdb keeps only in-frame clones here, not all; method: immunoSEQ multiplex PCR. The sample yields 170,000 or so clones, around three fifths seen once. Treatment denoted: oral pan-JAK inhibitor, 5-10 mg twice daily. The sequenced sample was CD8+ T cells sorted from blood, obtained at week 24, from a patient treated with tofacitinib. The receptors originated from a human donor with alopecia areata.

CDR3 loop: CAWRCQLYGYTF. CDR3 nucleotide sequence: TGTGCCTGGAGATGTCAGCTTTATGGCTACACCTTC. This chain joins TRBV30 and TRBJ1-2; D is undetermined. Germline CDR1 reads GTSNPN; CDR2 reads SVGIG (reference sequence). CDR3 size: 12 residues. Trimming took off 3 bases at V and 5 bases at J, with 10 bases between the two ends.

This clone occurred a few times. The chain carries TRBV23-1 and TRBJ1-2; D gene ambiguous. TRBV23-1 is an open reading frame whose function is uncertain. V was trimmed by 0 bases and J by 4 bases, leaving 21 bases between them. The CDR3 sequence is 18 residues long. This chain's CDR3 is CASSQSVEVTQRFYGYTF. CDR3 nucleotides: TGCGCCAGCAGTCAATCAGTGGAGGTTACACAAAGATTCTATGGCTACACCTTC.

This clone showed up just once. The rearrangement uses TRBV27 and TRBJ2-5; TRBD2 is a possible D gene (6 bases). V gave up 0 bases and J gave up 5 bases, with 13 bases separating them. This CDR3 spans 15 amino acids. The germline gives CDR1 MNHEY, CDR2 SMNVEV (reference sequence). The CDR3 is CASSLSQLGGETQYF. DNA of the CDR3: TGTGCCAGCAGTTTATCCCAACTAGGAGGGGAGACCCAGTACTTC.

The genes are TRBV27 and TRBJ1-2; no clear D gene. The ends were cut back, 5 bases at V and 4 bases at J, with 11 bases in the middle. The CDR3 covers 13 residues. Per the germline V gene, CDR1 is MNHEY and CDR2 is SMNVEV (reference sequence). The CDR3 spells CASSPSQSYGYTF. The CDR3 DNA reads TGTGCCAGCAGTCCCTCACAGAGCTATGGCTACACCTTC.

J is TRBJ2-3 and V is TRBV5-6; weak D call: TRBD1 (5 bases). Trimming stripped 0 bases from V and 5 bases from J, with 10 bases between. This CDR3 has 14 amino acids. Germline V CDR1 and CDR2: SGHDT, YYEEEE. The CDR3 DNA sequence: TGTGCCAGCAGCTTGGAAGGGGCAGGAGATACGCAGTATTTT. Translated, it gives CASSLEGAGDTQYF. The full variable domain, in which reference TRBV5-6 and TRBJ2-3 provide the parts outside the CDR3, is DAGVTQSPTHLIKTRGQQVTLRCSPKSGHDTVSWYQQALGQGPQFIFQYYEEEERQRGNFPDRFSGHQFPNYSSELNVNALLLGDSALYLCASSLEGAGDTQYFGPGTRLTVL.

The chain combines TRBV12-5 with TRBJ2-5, with TRBD2 identical over 9 bases. With 1 base clipped from V and 2 bases from J, the junction kept 11 bases outside the gene matches. CDR3 length equals 18 residues. Germline CDR1 is LGHNT and CDR2 is FRNRAP. CDR3 coding DNA: TGTGCTAGTGGTTTGGCAGAGCGGGGGGCTGGGAGGCAAGAGACCCAGTACTTC. Amino acids: CASGLAERGAGRQETQYF.